This T cell receptor (beta chain) was sequenced during a study of vaccination and CD4 T cells after COVID-19. This clonotype was seen more than once but under ten times. Its antigen is unknown. Time point denoted: late sampling 161 to 241 days after vaccination in three convalescent patients. Stated treatment: roughly 10-day PBMC culture with coronavirus spike peptide pools or control peptides (ViraFEST assay). By negative selection, CD4+ T cells were isolated once culture had run for over nine days. This CDR3 comprises 14 residues. In germline, CDR1 is DFQATT, CDR2 SNEGSKA (reference sequence). After removal of 4 bases from V and 4 bases from J, the junction contained 5 bases not matched to a gene. CD4+ T cells that had been cultured provided DNA sequenced with the Oncomine TCR Beta short-read assay. Genomic DNA extraction was carried out from cultured CD4+ T cells. TCRdb itself ran the PCR reads through MiXCR, one entry per CDR3 protein. The repertoire holds some 16,000 distinct CDR3 sequences, with 50% to 65% as singletons.

The TCR originated in a human donor who had recovered from COVID-19. Sequenced here: CD4+ T cells from blood, cultured in vitro, sampled about 7 months after SARS-CoV-2 vaccination. The genes are TRBV20-1 and TRBJ1-3; TRBD1 agrees at 9 bases. The CDR3 sequence is CSAMRTGDGNTIYF. The CDR3 coding sequence is TGCAGTGCTATGCGGACAGGGGACGGAAACACCATATATTTT.